This TCR beta chain was captured by sequencing in a study of cytomegalovirus exposure and HLA in healthy donors. The V gene lost 3 bases and the J gene lost 0 bases, with 12 bases spanning the gap. The germline gives CDR1 ENHRY, CDR2 SYGVKD. This CDR3 spans 15 amino acids. Use of 60 Vbeta and 13 Jbeta primers characterized the PCR. Only in-frame clones appear in the TCRdb table, and some are missing; sequencing was by immunoSEQ multiplex PCR. The repertoire consists of about 160,000 clones, with around 80% occurring once and the leading ten covering 7%. Sequencing used PBMCs. The chain carries TRBV10-3 and TRBJ2-7, with a possible D match to TRBD2 (6 bases). The source of this sequence is a woman aged 40 to 49 in good health and CMV-seropositive. The CDR3 here is CAISDRGSSSYEQYF. The DNA of the CDR3 is TGTGCCATCAGTGACCGGGGGTCGAGCTCCTACGAGCAGTACTTC.